This entry lists 16 T cell receptor beta chains sequenced from one sample in a study of monozygotic twins with cystic fibrosis. Repertoires were generated with immunoSEQ multiplex PCR, while TCRdb's copy carries only in-frame clones and drops some. The table has around 25,000 clones, roughly 96% seen once; the top ten hold 2.7%. The specimen sequenced was blood. Receptor source: a girl aged 2 to 9 with cystic fibrosis.

CDR3 in amino acids: CASSWDREHEQYF. CDR3 DNA: TGTGCCAGCAGCTGGGACAGGGAACACGAGCAGTACTTC. The genes are TRBV5-4 and TRBJ2-7; 9 bases map to TRBD1. J gave up 5 bases and V 3 bases, and 3 bases lay outside the gene matches. Per the germline V gene, CDR1 is SGHNT and CDR2 is YYREEE (reference sequence). The CDR3 runs 13 residues.

The gene calls are TRBV7-8 and TRBJ2-3; 8 nucleotides match TRBD2. There are 15 residues in the CDR3. Germline CDR1 reads SGHVS; CDR2 reads FQNEAQ. V was clipped by 2 bases and J by 3 bases; unmatched bases: 4. CDR3 residues: CASSLREGSTDTQYF. CDR3 in DNA: TGTGCCAGCAGCTTACGGGAGGGGAGTACAGATACGCAGTATTTT.

With respect to this clone: One end of the junction varies from germline; a read error may be responsible. V and J are TRBV7-7 and TRBJ2-1; TRBD2 aligns across 10 bases. Germline V gives CDR1 SSHAT, CDR2 FNYEAQ (reference sequence). CDR3 length: 15 residues. Here the CDR3 DNA reads TGTGCTAGCAGCCTAACTAGCGGGGTTAACAATGAGCAGTTCTTC. Encoded protein: CASSLTSGVNNEQFF. The full variable domain, its missing parts supplied by reference TRBV7-7 and TRBJ2-1, is GAGVSQSPRYKVTKRGQDVTLRCDPISSHATLYWYQQALGQGPEFLTYFNYEAQPDKSGLPSDRFSAERPEGSISTLTIQRTEQRDSAMYRCASSLTSGVNNEQFFGPGTRLTVL.

The chain carries TRBV4-2 and TRBJ1-2; 7 bases are a match to TRBD1. Trimming removed 0 bases from V and 4 bases from J; junction bases left unmatched: 5. Per germline, CDR1 LGHNA and CDR2 YNFKEQ. The CDR3 runs to 15 residues. CDR3 sequence reads: CASSQEMTGIYGYTF. Here the CDR3 DNA reads TGTGCCAGCAGCCAAGAGATGACAGGGATCTATGGCTACACCTTC.

The chain has TRBV27 and TRBJ2-1; tentative D call: TRBD2 (5 bases). Trimming left V 6 bases short and J 8 bases short, with 14 bases between. The CDR3 has 13 residues. The germline gives CDR1 MNHEY, CDR2 SMNVEV (reference sequence). CDR3 DNA: TGTGCCAGCAGACTGCTAGCTGGCGATGAGCAGTTCTTC. Translated: CASRLLAGDEQFF.

The V call is TRBV29-1, the J call TRBJ1-4; D call uncertain. The CDR3 totals 12 residues. V lost 4 bases, J lost 6 bases, and 9 bases lay in between. Germline V gene data show CDR1 as SQVTM and CDR2 as ANQGSEA. The CDR3 DNA reads as TGCAGCGTTGGAGAGAGCGATGAAAAACTGTTTTTT. Translated, it gives CSVGESDEKLFF.

This chain joins TRBV4-1 and TRBJ1-2; D unclear. The CDR3 sequence is 15 residues long. Germline V gene lookup returns CDR1 MGHRA and CDR2 YSYEKL. Between the trimmed V and J ends, which lost 1 base and 6 bases, there was a span of 15 bases. This CDR3 is CASSQARTALDGYTF. The CDR3 nucleotides read TGCGCCAGCAGCCAAGCCAGGACGGCCCTGGATGGCTACACCTTC.

This clone has only one observation. The chain links TRBV29-1 to TRBJ2-1; TRBD2 agrees at 10 bases. This CDR3 comprises 15 residues. J lost 4 bases, V lost 3 bases, and 6 bases had no gene match. In germline, CDR1 is SQVTM, CDR2 ANQGSEA. The DNA of the CDR3 is TGCAGCGTTGACACTAGCGGGACGGGATACAATGAGCAGTTCTTC. It encodes CSVDTSGTGYNEQFF.

V gene TRBV4-1 combines with J gene TRBJ1-2; unclear D gene. Trimming pared 0 bases from V and 2 bases from J, leaving 10 bases between. This CDR3 comprises 15 residues. Germline V gene lookup returns CDR1 MGHRA and CDR2 YSYEKL. Written as DNA, the CDR3 is TGCGCCAGCAGCCAAGAATTGGTAGGAAACTATGGCTACACCTTC. This translates into CASSQELVGNYGYTF.

The chain employs TRBV4-2 and TRBJ1-1; D uncertain. V lost 0 bases to trimming and J lost 1 base, with 6 bases between them. The CDR3 runs to 14 residues. Germline loops: CDR1 LGHNA, CDR2 YNFKEQ. The chain's CDR3 is CASSQDPRNTEAFF. CDR3 DNA: TGTGCCAGCAGCCAAGATCCCCGGAACACTGAAGCTTTCTTT.

The chain recombines TRBV10-3 with TRBJ2-1, with TRBD2 matching 11 bases. Losses at the gene ends were 5 bases for V and 5 bases for J; bases not matched to a gene: 5. CDR1 ENHRY and CDR2 SYGVKD come from the germline V gene. The CDR3 runs to 15 residues. The CDR3 spells CAISSGLAGNNEQFF. CDR3 coding DNA: TGTGCCATCAGTTCTGGACTAGCGGGTAACAATGAGCAGTTCTTC.

The genes are TRBV27 and TRBJ1-1; 7 nucleotides match TRBD1. The CDR3 spans 16 residues. The J segment lost 1 base and the V segment lost 1 base, leaving 6 bases of the junction unmatched. The germline V gene encodes CDR1 MNHEY and CDR2 SMNVEV (reference sequence). The CDR3 spells CASSLLLTGKNTEAFF. The CDR3 nucleotides read TGTGCCAGCAGTTTATTGCTGACAGGGAAGAACACTGAAGCTTTCTTT.

This chain links TRBV29-1 with TRBJ1-2; a possible D gene is TRBD1 (5 bases). Looked up from germline, CDR1 is SQVTM and CDR2 is ANQGSEA. V was pared by 5 bases and J by 3 bases, with 13 bases between. The CDR3 contains 13 residues. This CDR3 reads CSVSGLSDYGYTF. Written as DNA, the CDR3 is TGCAGCGTTTCAGGGTTATCGGACTATGGCTACACCTTC.

V is TRBV9 and J is TRBJ2-7, with a weak D call TRBD1 (5 bases). Germline V lookup: CDR1 SGDLS, CDR2 YYNGEE. The CDR3 runs to 14 residues. V lost 7 bases to trimming and J lost 4 bases, with 18 bases between them. CDR3 in amino acids: CASSSGAPSYEQYF. The CDR3 bases are TGTGCCAGCTCCAGTGGGGCTCCGAGTTACGAGCAGTACTTC. The full variable domain, in which reference TRBV9 and TRBJ2-7 provide the parts outside the CDR3, is DSGVTQTPKHLITATGQRVTLRCSPRSGDLSVYWYQQSLDQGLQFLIQYYNGEERAKGNILERFSAQQFPDLHSELNLSSLELGDSALYFCASSSGAPSYEQYFGPGTRLTVT.

The rearrangement uses TRBV28 and TRBJ2-3, with TRBD2 as a possible D gene (5 bases). Trimming left V 6 bases short and J 6 bases short, with 22 bases between. The germline V gene has CDR1 MDHEN and CDR2 SYDVKM. The CDR3 runs to 16 residues. This CDR3 reads CASSTTPLLEVDTQYF. The CDR3 DNA is TGTGCCAGCAGCACCACGCCCTTACTAGAGGTGGATACGCAGTATTTT.

V gene TRBV7-6 combines with J gene TRBJ1-1; D remains ambiguous. Germline values: CDR1 SGHVS, CDR2 FNYEAQ. V was shortened by 1 base and J by 7 bases, with 16 bases between the two germline ends. CDR3 size: 15 residues. CDR3 nucleotides: TGTGCCAGCAGCTTAGGCACCCGGGGAGCCCGTGAAGCTTTCTTT. Translated, it gives CASSLGTRGAREAFF.